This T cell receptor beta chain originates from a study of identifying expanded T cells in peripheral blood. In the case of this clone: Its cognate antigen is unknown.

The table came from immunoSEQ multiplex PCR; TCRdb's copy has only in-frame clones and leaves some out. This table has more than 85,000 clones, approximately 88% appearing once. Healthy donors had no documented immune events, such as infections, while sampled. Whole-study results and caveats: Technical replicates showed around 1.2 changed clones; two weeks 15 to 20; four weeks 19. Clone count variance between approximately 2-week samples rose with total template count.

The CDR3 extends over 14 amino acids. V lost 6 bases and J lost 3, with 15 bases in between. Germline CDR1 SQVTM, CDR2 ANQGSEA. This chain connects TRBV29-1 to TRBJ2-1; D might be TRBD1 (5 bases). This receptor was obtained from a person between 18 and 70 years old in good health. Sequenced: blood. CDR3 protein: CSVPGQTNYNEQFF. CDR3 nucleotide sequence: TGCAGCGTCCCCGGACAAACGAACTACAATGAGCAGTTCTTC.